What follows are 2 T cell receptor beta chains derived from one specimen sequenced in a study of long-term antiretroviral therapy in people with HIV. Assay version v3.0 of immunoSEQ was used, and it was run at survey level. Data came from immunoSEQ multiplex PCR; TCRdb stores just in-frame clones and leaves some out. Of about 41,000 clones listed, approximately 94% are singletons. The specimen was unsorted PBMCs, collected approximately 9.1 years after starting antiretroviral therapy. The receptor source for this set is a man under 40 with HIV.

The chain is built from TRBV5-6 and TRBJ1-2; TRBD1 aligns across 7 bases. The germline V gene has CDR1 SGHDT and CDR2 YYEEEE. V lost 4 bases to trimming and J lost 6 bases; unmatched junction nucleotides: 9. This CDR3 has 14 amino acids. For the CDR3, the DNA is TGTGCCAGCAGCGAGGTAGGGGGCGTCGATGGCTACACCTTC. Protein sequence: CASSEVGGVDGYTF.

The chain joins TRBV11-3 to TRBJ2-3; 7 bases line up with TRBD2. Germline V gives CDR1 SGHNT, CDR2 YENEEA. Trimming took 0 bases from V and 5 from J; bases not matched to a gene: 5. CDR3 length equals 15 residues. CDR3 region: CASSLDPGRVDTQYF. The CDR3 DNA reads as TGTGCCAGCAGCTTAGACCCGGGGAGGGTAGATACGCAGTATTTT.